The 24 T cell receptor beta chains given below trace back to one sample, sequenced in a study of immune cell composition in non-small cell lung cancer. Only in-frame clones appear in the TCRdb table, and some are missing; sequencing was by immunoSEQ multiplex PCR. The sample has several thousand clones; roughly 80% are singletons. Sequencing was carried out using lung tumor tissue. The receptors shown here come from a human donor with non-small cell lung cancer.

J is TRBJ1-1 and V is TRBV11-2, with TRBD1 matching over 11 bases. The germline gives CDR1 SGHAT, CDR2 FQNNGV. V lost 1 base to trimming and J lost 4 bases; unmatched junction nucleotides: 2. This CDR3 has 15 amino acids. The CDR3 spells CASSLVGTGGTEAFF. The CDR3 DNA sequence: TGTGCCAGCAGCTTAGTGGGGACAGGGGGCACTGAAGCTTTCTTT.

V is TRBV2 and J is TRBJ2-1, with a tentative D call TRBD2 (6 bases). Germline assignment: CDR1 SNHLY and CDR2 FYNNEI. V lost 8 bases, J lost 11 bases, and 22 bases lay in between. The CDR3 consists of 14 residues. The CDR3 region has the DNA TGTGCCAGCCAATTCCGGGACGGGGGATCTAAGCAGTTCTTC. Residues: CASQFRDGGSKQFF.

The rearrangement links TRBV28 to TRBJ2-7; 9 bases are shared with TRBD2. The CDR3 runs 15 residues. The germline V gene encodes CDR1 MDHEN and CDR2 SYDVKM. The ends lost 5 bases at V and 6 bases at J; junction bases unmatched: 11. The CDR3 reads CASSIARGLAGEQYF. The CDR3 nucleotides are TGTGCCAGCAGTATCGCCCGGGGACTAGCAGGCGAGCAGTACTTC.

The chain couples TRBV9 to TRBJ2-3, with 9 bases fitting TRBD2. Germline CDR1 reads SGDLS; CDR2 reads YYNGEE. The CDR3 loop spans 17 amino acids. V trimming: 0 bases; J trimming: 2 bases; junction bases outside the gene matches: 7. The CDR3 loop reads CASSVVSSGEYTDTQYF. In DNA form, the CDR3 reads TGTGCCAGCAGCGTAGTGTCTAGCGGGGAGTACACAGATACGCAGTATTTT.

The V and J genes are TRBV30 and TRBJ2-7; D is uncertain. V dropped 7 bases and J dropped 7 bases, with 17 bases sitting between them. The CDR3 contains 12 residues. The V gene's germline CDR1 is GTSNPN and CDR2 SVGIG (reference sequence). The CDR3: CASSGTFREQYF. In DNA, the CDR3 is TGTGCCTCATCAGGCACCTTTCGGGAGCAGTACTTC.

The rearrangement joins TRBV7-2 to TRBJ2-1; TRBD2 matches at 8 bases. The CDR3 runs 16 residues. V trimming: 2 bases; J trimming: 5 bases; junction bases outside the gene matches: 8. Germline values: CDR1 SGHTA, CDR2 FQGNSA. This chain's CDR3 is CASSLTQRGRHNEQFF. The DNA for the CDR3 is TGTGCCAGCAGCTTAACTCAGCGGGGGCGTCACAATGAGCAGTTCTTC.

This clone qualifies as medium-sized. This chain uses TRBV9 with TRBJ2-3, with a tentative D call TRBD2 (5 bases). The V gene's germline CDR1 is SGDLS and CDR2 YYNGEE. This CDR3 spans 13 amino acids. Trimming pared 4 bases from V and 8 bases from J, leaving 14 bases between. This CDR3 reads CASSPREIRTQYF. The CDR3 DNA follows: TGTGCCAGCAGCCCTAGGGAGATCCGTACGCAGTATTTT.

The count of this clone is one. V usage is TRBV5-4 and J usage is TRBJ1-1; 9 bases fit TRBD1. This CDR3 has 14 residues. CDR1 and CDR2 (germline): SGHNT, YYREEE (reference sequence). J gave up 5 bases and V 3 bases, and 5 bases lay outside the gene matches. For the CDR3, the DNA is TGTGCCAGCAGCTCCGACAGGGGGTTAACTGAAGCTTTCTTT. The encoded protein is CASSSDRGLTEAFF.

This chain connects TRBV30 to TRBJ1-6; 7 bases match TRBD1. The CDR3 has 13 residues. Germline V gene sequence: CDR1 GTSNPN, CDR2 SVGIG (reference sequence). The V segment lost 5 bases and the J segment 7 bases; nucleotides outside the gene matches: 5. CDR3 coding DNA: TGTGCCTGGTCGGGACAGCCGAATTCACCCCTCCACTTT. It translates to CAWSGQPNSPLHF.

This clone has a handful of counts. V usage is TRBV29-1 and J usage is TRBJ1-1, with D possibly matching TRBD1 (5 bases). CDR3 size: 8 residues. Between the trimmed V and J ends, which lost 7 bases and 12 bases, there was a span of 9 bases. CDR1 is SQVTM and CDR2 is ANQGSEA in the germline V gene. In DNA form, the CDR3 reads TGCAGCGCAGGGTCAACTTTCTTT. Protein product: CSAGSTFF.

This clone counts as medium-sized. This chain uses TRBV27 with TRBJ2-1; 9 bases align to TRBD2. The CDR3 covers 16 residues. CDR1 is MNHEY and CDR2 is SMNVEV in the germline V gene (reference sequence). The trim removed 2 bases at V and 4 bases at J, leaving 6 bases unmatched. The CDR3: CASSLGRLAGYNEQFF. In nucleotides, the CDR3 is TGTGCCAGCAGTTTAGGGCGCCTAGCGGGGTACAATGAGCAGTTCTTC.

CDR3: CASSPGTGGRNSPLHF. The CDR3 region has the DNA TGTGCCAGCTCACCTGGGACAGGGGGACGCAATTCACCCCTCCACTTT. The chain links TRBV18 to TRBJ1-6; 11 nucleotides line up with TRBD1. This CDR3 is 16 amino acids long. The trim removed 3 bases at V and 7 bases at J, leaving 5 bases unmatched. The germline V gene has CDR1 KGHSH and CDR2 LQKENI.

CDR3 sequence (DNA): TGTGCCAGCAGTGGACAGACCTACTACGAGCAGTACTTC. This sequence encodes CASSGQTYYEQYF. This chain joins TRBV6-1 and TRBJ2-7; D possibly corresponds to TRBD1 (5 bases). CDR1 is MNHNS and CDR2 is SASEGT in the germline V gene. The CDR3 covers 13 residues. Trimming took 4 bases from V and 3 from J, leaving 10 bases between them.

This clone showed up just a few times. The chain is built from TRBV7-4 and TRBJ2-3; D is perhaps TRBD1 (5 bases). CDR1 and CDR2 from the germline V gene are SGHVT and SQSDAQ. CDR3 length equals 15 residues. V was pared by 3 bases and J by 1 base, with 11 bases between. This chain's CDR3 is CASSLTDARTDTQYF. Written as DNA, the CDR3 is TGTGCCAGCAGCTTGACAGACGCCCGCACAGATACGCAGTATTTT. The full variable domain, its missing parts supplied by reference TRBV7-4 and TRBJ2-3, is GAGVSQSPRYKVAKRGRDVALRCDSISGHVTLYWYRQTLGQGSEVLTYSQSDAQRDKSGRPSGRFSAERPERSVSTLKIQRTEQGDSAVYLCASSLTDARTDTQYFGPGTRLTVL.

There are a few counts of this clone. The rearrangement links TRBV5-8 to TRBJ1-3, with unresolved D. This CDR3 is 15 amino acids long. Trimming left V 0 bases short and J 2 bases short, with 9 bases between. Germline V gene lookup returns CDR1 SGHTS and CDR2 YDEGEE. The CDR3 region has the DNA TGTGCCAGCAGCTTGGCAGGTTCGGCTGGAAACACCATATATTTT. Translation: CASSLAGSAGNTIYF.

This chain links TRBV14 with TRBJ1-3, with TRBD1 as a possible D gene (6 bases). Per the germline V gene, CDR1 is SGHDN and CDR2 is FVKESK. The CDR3 consists of 15 residues. Deletions cut 5 bases from V and 0 bases from J, with 11 bases between. CDR3 region: CASSARQASGNTIYF. The CDR3, as DNA: TGTGCCAGCAGCGCCCGACAGGCCTCTGGAAACACCATATATTTT.

The rearrangement links TRBV2 to TRBJ2-2; D remains unclear. The CDR3 is 14 amino acids. Germline-derived CDR1 and CDR2 are SNHLY and FYNNEI. V lost 7 bases to trimming and J lost 4 bases, with 13 bases between them. CDR3 in amino acids: CASTRRSVTGELFF. CDR3 nucleotide sequence: TGTGCCAGCACCAGAAGATCGGTCACCGGGGAGCTGTTTTTT.

This chain links TRBV28 with TRBJ2-7, with D possibly being TRBD1 (5 bases). The CDR3 is made up of 17 amino acids. The V end lost 3 bases, the J end lost 0 bases, and 18 bases lay between the germline ends. CDR1 is MDHEN, CDR2 SYDVKM, per germline. Written as DNA, the CDR3 is TGTGCCAGCAGTTTTTCTGTTGCAGGGCTTAGCTCCTACGAGCAGTACTTC. As protein: CASSFSVAGLSSYEQYF.

The chain couples TRBV7-8 to TRBJ2-5; D is undetermined. V was clipped by 8 bases and J by 1 base, with 2 bases between them. The CDR3 sequence is 10 residues long. The germline CDR1 and CDR2 sequences are SGHVS and FQNEAQ. As DNA, the CDR3 is TGTGCCAGCGCCCAAGAGACCCAGTACTTC. Encoded protein: CASAQETQYF.

The chain is built from TRBV5-1 and TRBJ1-1, with TRBD1 matching 8 bases. The V gene end was trimmed by 3 bases and the J gene end by 4 bases; junction bases not matched to a gene: 11. CDR1 is SGHRS and CDR2 is YFSETQ in the germline V gene. CDR3 length: 16 amino acids. The CDR3: CASSSTGAGFGTEAFF. CDR3 nucleotide sequence: TGCGCCAGCAGCTCGACAGGGGCGGGGTTCGGCACTGAAGCTTTCTTT. Supplemented by reference TRBV5-1 and TRBJ1-1, the full variable domain reads KAGVTQTPRYLIKTRGQQVTLSCSPISGHRSVSWYQQTPGQGLQFLFEYFSETQRNKGNFPGRFSGRQFSNSRSEMNVSTLELGDSALYLCASSSTGAGFGTEAFFGQGTRLTVV.

The V and J genes are TRBV28 and TRBJ1-1; 7 positions match TRBD1. CDR3 length: 12 residues. Germline CDR1 MDHEN, CDR2 SYDVKM. The CDR3 region is CAIRQGYTEAFF. The DNA for the CDR3 is TGTGCTATTAGACAGGGCTACACTGAAGCTTTCTTT.

V gene TRBV14 combines with J gene TRBJ2-7, with D perhaps TRBD1 (6 bases). Germline V lookup: CDR1 SGHDN, CDR2 FVKESK. This CDR3 comprises 15 residues. Trimming took off 0 bases at V and 2 bases at J, with 11 bases between the two ends. The CDR3 protein is CASSQEVDSPYEQYF. DNA of the CDR3: TGTGCCAGCAGCCAAGAGGTGGACAGCCCCTACGAGCAGTACTTC. The full variable domain, in which reference TRBV14 and TRBJ2-7 provide the parts outside the CDR3, is EAGVTQFPSHSVIEKGQTVTLRCDPISGHDNLYWYRRVMGKEIKFLLHFVKESKQDESGMPNNRFLAERTGGTYSTLKVQPAELEDSGVYFCASSQEVDSPYEQYFGPGTRLTVT.

This chain uses TRBV7-2 with TRBJ1-1; D gene unclear. The V gene's germline CDR1 is SGHTA and CDR2 FQGNSA. The germline V and J ends were trimmed by 4 bases and 0 bases, with 6 bases remaining between them. The CDR3 is made up of 13 amino acids. The DNA for the CDR3 is TGTGCCAGCAGCTCTCGGATGAACACTGAAGCTTTCTTT. This gives the protein CASSSRMNTEAFF.

V and J are TRBV5-4 and TRBJ2-7, with a possible D match to TRBD2 (6 bases). From germline, CDR1 is SGHNT and CDR2 YYREEE (reference sequence). This CDR3 region has 14 residues. Trimming pared 2 bases from V and 0 bases from J, leaving 9 bases between. CDR3 in amino acids: CASSLGLNSYEQYF. Here the CDR3 DNA reads TGTGCCAGCAGCTTAGGACTAAACTCCTACGAGCAGTACTTC.